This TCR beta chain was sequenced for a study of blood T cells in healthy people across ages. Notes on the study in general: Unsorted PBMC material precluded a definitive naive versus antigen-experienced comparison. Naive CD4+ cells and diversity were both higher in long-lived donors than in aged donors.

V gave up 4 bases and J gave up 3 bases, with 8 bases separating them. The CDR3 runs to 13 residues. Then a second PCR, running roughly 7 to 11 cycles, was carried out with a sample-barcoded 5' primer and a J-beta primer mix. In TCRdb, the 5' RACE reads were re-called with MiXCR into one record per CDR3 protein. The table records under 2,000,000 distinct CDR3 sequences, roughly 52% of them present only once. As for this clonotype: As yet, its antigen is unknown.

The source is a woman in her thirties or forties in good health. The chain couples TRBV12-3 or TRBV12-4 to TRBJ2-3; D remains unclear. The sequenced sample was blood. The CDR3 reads CASSWSWTDTQYF. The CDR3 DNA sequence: TGTGCCAGCAGTTGGTCGTGGACAGATACGCAGTATTTT.